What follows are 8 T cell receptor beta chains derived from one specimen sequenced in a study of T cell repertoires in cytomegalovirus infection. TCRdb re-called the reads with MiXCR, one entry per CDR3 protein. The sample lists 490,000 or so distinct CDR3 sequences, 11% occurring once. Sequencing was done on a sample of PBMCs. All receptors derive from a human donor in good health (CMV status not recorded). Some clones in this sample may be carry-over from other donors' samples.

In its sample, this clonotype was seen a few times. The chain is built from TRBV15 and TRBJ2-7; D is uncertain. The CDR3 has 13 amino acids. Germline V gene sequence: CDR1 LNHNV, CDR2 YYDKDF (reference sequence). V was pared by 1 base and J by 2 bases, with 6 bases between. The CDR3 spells CATSRGSPYEQYF. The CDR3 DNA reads TGTGCCACCAGCAGAGGATCCCCCTACGAGCAGTACTTC.

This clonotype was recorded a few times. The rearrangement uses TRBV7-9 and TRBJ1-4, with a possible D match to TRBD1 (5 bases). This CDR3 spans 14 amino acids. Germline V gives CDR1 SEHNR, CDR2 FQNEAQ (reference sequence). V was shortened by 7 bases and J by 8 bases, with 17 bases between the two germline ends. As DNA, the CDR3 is TGTGCCAGCACCTTGGGAGGGGTCGAAGAAAAACTGTTTTTT. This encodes CASTLGGVEEKLFF.

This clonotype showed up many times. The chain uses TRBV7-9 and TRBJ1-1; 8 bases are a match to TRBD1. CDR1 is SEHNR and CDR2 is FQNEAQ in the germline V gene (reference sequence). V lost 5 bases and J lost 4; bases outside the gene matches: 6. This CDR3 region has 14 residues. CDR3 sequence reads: CASSPQGAGTEAFF. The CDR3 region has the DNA TGTGCCAGCAGCCCGCAGGGGGCAGGCACTGAAGCTTTCTTT.

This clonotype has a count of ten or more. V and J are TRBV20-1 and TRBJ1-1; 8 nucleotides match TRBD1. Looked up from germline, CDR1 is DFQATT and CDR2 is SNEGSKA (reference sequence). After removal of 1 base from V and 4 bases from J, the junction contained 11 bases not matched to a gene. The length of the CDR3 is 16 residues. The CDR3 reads CSARASRGLRGTEAFF. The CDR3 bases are TGCAGTGCTAGAGCGAGCAGGGGGCTAAGAGGCACTGAAGCTTTCTTT.

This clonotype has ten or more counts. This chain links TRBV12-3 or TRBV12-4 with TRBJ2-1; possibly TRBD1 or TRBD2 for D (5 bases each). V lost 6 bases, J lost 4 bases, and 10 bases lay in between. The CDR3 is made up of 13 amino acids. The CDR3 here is CASSRDHYNEQFF. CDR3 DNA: TGTGCCAGCAGCCGGGACCATTACAATGAGCAGTTCTTC.

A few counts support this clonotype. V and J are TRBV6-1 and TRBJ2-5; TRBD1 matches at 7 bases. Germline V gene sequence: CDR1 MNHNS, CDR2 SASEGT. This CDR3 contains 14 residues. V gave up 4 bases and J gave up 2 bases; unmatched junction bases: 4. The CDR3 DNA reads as TGTGCCAGCAGTGTCCGGGACAGACAAGAGACCCAGTACTTC. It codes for CASSVRDRQETQYF.

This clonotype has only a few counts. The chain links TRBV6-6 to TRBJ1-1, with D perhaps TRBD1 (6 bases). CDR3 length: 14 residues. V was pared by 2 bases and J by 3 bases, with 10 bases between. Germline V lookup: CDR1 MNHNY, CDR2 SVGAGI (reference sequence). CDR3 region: CASSYRTEYTEAFF. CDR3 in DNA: TGTGCCAGCAGTTACAGGACAGAGTACACTGAAGCTTTCTTT.

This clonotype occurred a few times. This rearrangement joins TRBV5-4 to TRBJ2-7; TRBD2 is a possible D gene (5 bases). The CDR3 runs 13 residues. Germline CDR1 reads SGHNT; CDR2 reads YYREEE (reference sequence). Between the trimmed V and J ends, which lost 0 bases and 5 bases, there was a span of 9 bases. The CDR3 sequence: CASSLGAGNEQYF. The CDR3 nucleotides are TGTGCCAGCAGCTTGGGGGCCGGGAACGAGCAGTACTTC.